The present T cell receptor (beta chain) was sequenced within a study of blood T cell repertoires in COVID-19. Study summary: The samples span acute and convalescent COVID-19 from the United States, Italy and Spain.

The authors' processing: Amplified reference gene primers provided the basis for estimating nucleated cell counts. The table came from immunoSEQ multiplex PCR; TCRdb's copy has only in-frame clones and leaves some out. Clone size and V and J calls were adopted from that table, with D and trimming inferred from the DNA. The sample yields 250,000 or so clones, 65% to 90% seen once. The CDR3 length is 17 residues. CDR1 is SGHVS and CDR2 is FQNEAQ in the germline V gene. Trimming took off 1 base at V and 0 bases at J, with 16 bases between the two ends. Source material: peripheral blood. The receptor comes from a man aged 30 to 45 with active or convalescent COVID-19. The chain couples TRBV7-8 to TRBJ2-7, with D unclear. The CDR3 sequence is CASSLGFSYDSSYEQYF. CDR3 DNA: TGTGCCAGCAGCTTAGGGTTTTCCTATGATAGCTCCTACGAGCAGTACTTC.